Following are 11 T cell receptor beta chains from one sample sequenced in a study of radiation and T cells in renal cell carcinoma. Documented time point: baseline pretreatment blood. Treatment reported: 15 Gy SBRT to primary tumor, nephrectomy 4 weeks later. Assay: immunoSEQ multiplex PCR; the TCRdb copy retains only in-frame clones and omits some. Among approximately 90,000 clones listed, 70% to 90% were seen once. The material was blood, obtained from a patient whose treatment included radiotherapy and nephrectomy. The receptors stem from a man aged 50 or older with renal cell carcinoma.

The chain uses TRBV27 and TRBJ2-3, with TRBD2 identical over 10 bases. With 4 bases clipped from V and 10 bases from J, the junction kept 11 bases outside the gene matches. The CDR3 contains 15 residues. The germline gives CDR1 MNHEY, CDR2 SMNVEV (reference sequence). The CDR3 reads CASSSTSGTVHAQYF. Written as DNA, the CDR3 is TGTGCCAGCAGTTCAACTAGCGGGACCGTCCACGCGCAGTATTTT.

The chain recombines TRBV9 with TRBJ2-3, with 8 bases fitting TRBD2. The CDR3 runs 16 residues. With 4 bases clipped from V and 4 bases from J, the junction kept 11 bases outside the gene matches. CDR1 SGDLS and CDR2 YYNGEE come from the germline V gene. The DNA for the CDR3 is TGTGCCAGCAGCCCCCCCGGGACTAGTCTTCCAGATACGCAGTATTTT. This codes for CASSPPGTSLPDTQYF.

The table lists this clone with a few counts. J is TRBJ2-3 and V is TRBV5-1; D may be TRBD1 (6 bases). CDR1 and CDR2 from the germline V gene are SGHRS and YFSETQ. This CDR3 region has 14 residues. V lost 3 bases, J lost 3 bases, and 11 bases lay in between. The CDR3 nucleotides are TGCGCCAGCAGCTGGGGGCTAGAGACAGATACGCAGTATTTT. It specifies CASSWGLETDTQYF.

The chain joins TRBV10-1 to TRBJ2-5; D not resolved. The V end was cut by 4 bases, the J end by 0 bases, with 6 bases between. The CDR3 consists of 13 residues. The germline V gene encodes CDR1 WNHNN and CDR2 SYGVQD (reference sequence). The CDR3 protein is CASSVRDQETQYF. The DNA of the CDR3 is TGCGCCAGCAGTGTACGTGACCAAGAGACCCAGTACTTC.

This clone was recorded once. One end of the junction does not line up with germline, which may come from a read error. The V call is TRBV13, the J call TRBJ2-5; TRBD2 matches 8 bases. This CDR3 comprises 16 residues. CDR1 is PRHDT and CDR2 is FYEKMQ in the germline V gene (reference sequence). The chain's CDR3 is CVSKILAGGPTETQYF. For the CDR3, the DNA is TGTGTCAGCAAAATTCTGGCGGGAGGCCCGACGGAGACCCAGTACTTC.

This rearrangement joins TRBV11-2 to TRBJ2-3, with 9 bases matching TRBD1. The CDR3 contains 16 residues. Germline V CDR1 and CDR2: SGHAT, FQNNGV. V lost 1 base to trimming and J lost 5 bases; unmatched junction nucleotides: 7. CDR3 residues: CASSLGITDRGDTQYF. The CDR3 DNA follows: TGTGCCAGCAGCTTAGGTATTACGGACAGGGGAGATACGCAGTATTTT.

The genes are TRBV4-2 and TRBJ2-7; TRBD2 agrees at 10 bases. From germline, CDR1 is LGHNA and CDR2 YNFKEQ. Unmatched junction bases numbered 3, after V lost 0 bases and J lost 4 bases. The CDR3 loop spans 15 amino acids. The CDR3 loop reads CASSQDLAGEYEQYF. CDR3 nucleotide sequence: TGTGCCAGCAGCCAAGACCTAGCGGGAGAGTACGAGCAGTACTTC.

This clone came up once. The chain combines TRBV7-9 with TRBJ2-3; D remains unclear. Germline values: CDR1 SEHNR, CDR2 FQNEAQ (reference sequence). The CDR3 has 14 amino acids. Between the trimmed V and J ends, which lost 1 base and 0 bases, there was a span of 5 bases. The CDR3 DNA reads as TGTGCCAGCAGCTTAGGCAGTAGCACAGATACGCAGTATTTT. Encoded protein: CASSLGSSTDTQYF. The full variable domain, with the rest looked up from reference TRBV7-9 and TRBJ2-3, is DTGVSQNPRHKITKRGQNVTFRCDPISEHNRLYWYRQTLGQGPEFLTYFQNEAQLEKSRLLSDRFSAERPKGSFSTLEIQRTEQGDSAMYLCASSLGSSTDTQYFGPGTRLTVL.

V is TRBV5-1 and J is TRBJ2-7, with D possibly matching TRBD1 (7 bases). Germline V lookup: CDR1 SGHRS, CDR2 YFSETQ. The CDR3 length is 14 residues. V was trimmed by 4 bases and J by 3 bases, leaving 14 bases between them. CDR3 loop: CASSQGGDSYEQYF. The CDR3 region has the DNA TGCGCCAGCAGCCAAGGAGGGGACAGCTACGAGCAGTACTTC.

The rearrangement uses TRBV19 and TRBJ2-7; 12 bases agree with TRBD2. The CDR3 is 17 amino acids. V shed 3 bases, J shed 0 bases, and the junction held 6 bases outside the gene matches. Looked up from germline, CDR1 is LNHDA and CDR2 is SQIVND (reference sequence). The CDR3 here is CASSISSGREPSYEQYF. The DNA for the CDR3 is TGTGCCAGTAGTATTTCTAGCGGGAGGGAGCCCTCCTACGAGCAGTACTTC.

The chain links TRBV9 to TRBJ2-2, with D perhaps being TRBD1 or TRBD2 (6 bases each). V lost 2 bases, J lost 5 bases, and 13 bases lay in between. The germline gives CDR1 SGDLS, CDR2 YYNGEE. The CDR3 is 15 amino acids. The CDR3 region is CASSVEGGPTGELFF. Written as DNA, the CDR3 is TGTGCCAGCAGCGTGGAGGGGGGCCCTACCGGGGAGCTGTTTTTT. Together with reference TRBV9 and TRBJ2-2, the CDR3 gives the full variable domain: DSGVTQTPKHLITATGQRVTLRCSPRSGDLSVYWYQQSLDQGLQFLIQYYNGEERAKGNILERFSAQQFPDLHSELNLSSLELGDSALYFCASSVEGGPTGELFFGEGSRLTVL.